This TCR beta chain was identified during a study of beta chain features in type 1 diabetes. The whole isolated RNA underwent reverse transcription, so sequencing captured expressed TCRB transcripts. The method was immunoSEQ multiplex PCR; TCRdb's version includes in-frame clones alone and lacks a portion of them. The sample yields about 360,000 clones, roughly 13% seen once. This clone occurred a few times. Its antigen remains unidentified. Germline is not matched at one junction end, which may reflect a read error. Study-level findings and limits: People with Type 1 diabetes carried modestly yet significantly shorter TCRB CDR3s in all four CD4+ subsets. VDJ junctions from patients with type 1 diabetes contained fewer insertions and more deletions.

Germline CDR1 and CDR2: SSHAT and FNYEAQ (reference sequence). The CDR3 covers 15 residues. The sequenced sample was naive CD4+ T cells from blood. V is TRBV7-7 and J is TRBJ2-5; 8 nucleotides line up with TRBD1. The receptor's source is a man aged 18 to 30 in good health. The CDR3 region is CASSFNGQGGETQYF. The CDR3 coding sequence is TGTGCTAGCAGCTTCAACGGACAGGGTGGGGAGACCCAGTACTTC. The full variable domain, its missing parts supplied by reference TRBV7-7 and TRBJ2-5, is GAGVSQSPRYKVTKRGQDVTLRCDPISSHATLYWYQQALGQGPEFLTYFNYEAQPDKSGLPSDRFSAERPEGSISTLTIQRTEQRDSAMYRCASSFNGQGGETQYFGPGTRLLVL.